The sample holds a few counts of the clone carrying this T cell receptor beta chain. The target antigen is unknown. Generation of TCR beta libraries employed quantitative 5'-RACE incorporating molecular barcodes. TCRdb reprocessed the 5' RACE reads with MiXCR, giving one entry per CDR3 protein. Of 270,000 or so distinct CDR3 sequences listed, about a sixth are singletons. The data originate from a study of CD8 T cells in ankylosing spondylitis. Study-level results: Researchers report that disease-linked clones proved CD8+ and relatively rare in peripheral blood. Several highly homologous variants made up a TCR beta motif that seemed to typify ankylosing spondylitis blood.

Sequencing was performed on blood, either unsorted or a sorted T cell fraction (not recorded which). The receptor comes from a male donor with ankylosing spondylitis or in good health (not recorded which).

CDR3 bases: TGCAGTGCTGGAGGGGAGGGGGTCAGATTCTACGAGCAGTACTTC. Residues: CSAGGEGVRFYEQYF. This chain links TRBV20-1 with TRBJ2-7, with D possibly being TRBD2 (7 bases). The CDR3 runs 15 residues. Trimming removed 5 bases from V and 3 bases from J, with 20 bases in between. CDR1 and CDR2 (germline): DFQATT, SNEGSKA (reference sequence).